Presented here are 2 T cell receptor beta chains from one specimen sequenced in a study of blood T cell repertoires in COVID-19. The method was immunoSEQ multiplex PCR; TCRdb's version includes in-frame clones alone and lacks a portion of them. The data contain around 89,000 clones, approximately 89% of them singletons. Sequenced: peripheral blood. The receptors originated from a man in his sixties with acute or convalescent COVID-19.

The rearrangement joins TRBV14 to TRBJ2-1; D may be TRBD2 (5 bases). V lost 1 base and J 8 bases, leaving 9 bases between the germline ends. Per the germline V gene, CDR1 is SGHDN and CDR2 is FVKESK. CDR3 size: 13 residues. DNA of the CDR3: TGTGCCAGCAGCCAAGCCCCGGGATATGAGCAGTTCTTC. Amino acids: CASSQAPGYEQFF.

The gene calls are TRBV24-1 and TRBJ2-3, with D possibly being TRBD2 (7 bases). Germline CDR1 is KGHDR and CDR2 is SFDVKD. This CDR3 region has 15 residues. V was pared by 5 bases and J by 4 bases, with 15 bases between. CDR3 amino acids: CATSASWGGSDTQYF. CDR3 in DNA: TGTGCCACCAGTGCCAGTTGGGGGGGCTCAGATACGCAGTATTTT.